This section outlines one T cell receptor beta chain sequence together with its context. The source of the sample is a study of response to subunit inactivated influenza vaccine. TCRdb processed the RT-PCR reads anew with MiXCR; each CDR3 protein has one entry. Here the sample spans about 540,000 distinct CDR3 sequences, around 21% being singletons. Trimming pared 3 bases from V and 7 bases from J, leaving 9 bases between. The germline CDR1 and CDR2 sequences are SGHTA and FQGNSA. The CDR3 is made up of 12 amino acids. The data also belong to a second study, concerning T cells expressing NK-cell markers. That study adds: 5'RACE template switching with UMIs produced the TCR beta cDNA.

This receptor was taken from a man between 45 and 60 years old who received an inactivated influenza vaccine. The V call is TRBV7-2, the J call TRBJ2-5; D gene ambiguous. The sample in question was CD4+ T cells sorted from PBMCs, obtained about 13 days after vaccination. CDR3 loop: CASSLDRLTQYF. CDR3 bases: TGTGCCAGCAGCTTGGATCGATTGACCCAGTACTTC.